A selection of T cell receptor beta chains follows, all from one sample in a study of cytomegalovirus exposure and HLA in healthy donors. Clones were sequenced by immunoSEQ multiplex PCR, and TCRdb holds only the in-frame ones, with some missing. This sample yields roughly 63,000 clones, of which approximately 75% are seen a single time; around a quarter belongs to the top ten. Sequenced sample: PBMCs. The receptors here all came from a man aged 50 to 60 in good health and CMV-seropositive. Both conserved end residues are part of each CDR3. The D gene is left open where the match is weak. Rows may omit the clone size; those that give it use once, few, many or a size class.

d_gene: TRBD1; abundance: .; v_gene: TRBV29-1; j_gene: TRBJ2-1; CDR3aa: CSVARGLNNEQFF; CDR3nt: TGCAGCGTTGCAAGGGGGCTAAACAATGAGCAGTTCTTC
d_gene: TRBD1; abundance: .; v_gene: TRBV7-9; j_gene: TRBJ1-1; CDR3aa: CASSLSGTGGSDTEAFF; CDR3nt: TGTGCCAGCAGCTTATCAGGGACAGGGGGCAGCGACACTGAAGCTTTCTTT
d_gene: .; abundance: few; v_gene: TRBV29-1; j_gene: TRBJ1-1; CDR3aa: CSVVTGATEAFF; CDR3nt: TGCAGCGTGGTAACAGGAGCCACTGAAGCTTTCTTT
d_gene: TRBD2; abundance: few; v_gene: TRBV27; j_gene: TRBJ2-7; CDR3aa: CASSTGGYEQYF; CDR3nt: TGTGCCAGCAGTACGGGGGGGTACGAGCAGTACTTC
d_gene: TRBD2; abundance: .; v_gene: TRBV4-2; j_gene: TRBJ2-7; CDR3aa: CASSQAVGGSYEQYF; CDR3nt: TGTGCCAGCAGCCAAGCGGTAGGCGGGAGCTACGAGCAGTACTTC
d_gene: .; abundance: .; v_gene: TRBV5-1; j_gene: TRBJ1-1; CDR3aa: CASSLGEPSTEAFF; CDR3nt: TGCGCCAGCAGCTTGGGGGAGCCCAGCACTGAAGCTTTCTTT
d_gene: .; abundance: many; v_gene: TRBV5-1; j_gene: TRBJ2-2; CDR3aa: CASSSPGSTGELFF; CDR3nt: TGCGCCAGCAGCAGCCCCGGGTCCACCGGGGAGCTGTTTTTT
d_gene: TRBD1; abundance: once; v_gene: TRBV29-1; j_gene: TRBJ1-1; CDR3aa: CSVEVFGTGETEAFF; CDR3nt: TGCAGCGTTGAAGTGTTTGGGACAGGGGAAACTGAAGCTTTCTTT
d_gene: TRBD1; abundance: .; v_gene: TRBV2; j_gene: TRBJ2-7; CDR3aa: CASSVGGQGYNEQYF; CDR3nt: TGTGCCAGCAGTGTGGGGGGACAGGGTTACAACGAGCAGTACTTC
d_gene: TRBD2; abundance: few; v_gene: TRBV5-8; j_gene: TRBJ2-1; CDR3aa: CASSSDGTSGRRWYEQFF; CDR3nt: TGTGCCAGCAGCTCGGACGGGACTAGCGGGAGAAGGTGGTATGAGCAGTTCTTC
d_gene: .; abundance: once; v_gene: TRBV6-5; j_gene: TRBJ1-2; CDR3aa: CASATAQGRGYTF; CDR3nt: TGTGCCAGCGCCACTGCCCAGGGTCGAGGCTACACCTTC
d_gene: .; abundance: .; v_gene: TRBV5-6; j_gene: TRBJ2-3; CDR3aa: CASSGKNTDTQYF; CDR3nt: TGTGCCAGCAGCGGCAAAAACACAGATACGCAGTATTTT
d_gene: TRBD1; abundance: .; v_gene: TRBV5-4; j_gene: TRBJ2-2; CDR3aa: CASSFSPGQGDTGELFF; CDR3nt: TGTGCCAGCAGCTTTTCCCCGGGACAGGGGGACACCGGGGAGCTGTTTTTT
d_gene: .; abundance: .; v_gene: TRBV20-1; j_gene: TRBJ2-3; CDR3aa: CSARGQNTQYF; CDR3nt: TGCAGTGCTAGGGGCCAGAATACGCAGTATTTT
d_gene: TRBD1; abundance: .; v_gene: TRBV7-2; j_gene: TRBJ1-5; CDR3aa: CASSLASRGSGQPQHF; CDR3nt: TGTGCCAGCAGCTTAGCGAGCAGGGGGTCAGGTCAGCCCCAGCATTTT
d_gene: .; abundance: .; v_gene: TRBV29-1; j_gene: TRBJ2-7; CDR3aa: CSVEPAGTYEQYF; CDR3nt: TGCAGCGTTGAACCGGCAGGGACCTACGAGCAGTACTTC
d_gene: TRBD1; abundance: once; v_gene: TRBV10-1; j_gene: TRBJ1-2; CDR3aa: CASSADRVSGYTF; CDR3nt: TGCGCCAGCAGTGCCGACAGGGTCTCTGGCTACACCTTC
d_gene: .; abundance: .; v_gene: TRBV18; j_gene: TRBJ2-7; CDR3aa: CASSPRTGLPPNEQYF; CDR3nt: TGTGCCAGCTCACCACGAACAGGGCTCCCTCCGAACGAGCAGTACTTC
d_gene: TRBD1; abundance: .; v_gene: TRBV7-9; j_gene: TRBJ2-3; CDR3aa: CASSDRAGDTQYF; CDR3nt: TGTGCCAGCAGCGACAGGGCGGGAGATACGCAGTATTTT
d_gene: TRBD1; abundance: .; v_gene: TRBV30; j_gene: TRBJ1-2; CDR3aa: CAWRFGTGLNYGYTF; CDR3nt: TGTGCCTGGAGATTCGGGACAGGGTTGAACTATGGCTACACCTTC
d_gene: .; abundance: .; v_gene: TRBV15; j_gene: TRBJ1-2; CDR3aa: CATSRDRAANYGYTF; CDR3nt: TGTGCCACCAGCAGAGATCGTGCAGCTAACTATGGCTACACCTTC
d_gene: .; abundance: .; v_gene: TRBV5-6; j_gene: TRBJ1-5; CDR3aa: CASSFGPNQPQHF; CDR3nt: TGTGCCAGCAGCTTCGGTCCGAATCAGCCCCAGCATTTT
d_gene: TRBD2; abundance: few; v_gene: TRBV7-6; j_gene: TRBJ2-3; CDR3aa: CASSLDVSGGTDTQYF; CDR3nt: TGTGCCAGCAGCTTAGATGTTAGCGGGGGCACAGATACGCAGTATTTT
d_gene: .; abundance: few; v_gene: TRBV9; j_gene: TRBJ1-4; CDR3aa: CASSVGGAGREEKLFF; CDR3nt: TGTGCCAGCAGCGTAGGCGGGGCAGGTCGAGAGGAAAAACTGTTTTTT